A single sample gave rise to the 15 T cell receptor beta chains below, sequenced in a study of identical twins. TCRdb re-called the 5' RACE reads with MiXCR, one entry per CDR3 protein. The sample yields approximately 590,000 distinct CDR3 sequences, 9.5% to 10% seen once. The sample also formed part of further work on yellow fever vaccine responses in identical twins.

The material sequenced was PBMCs. The receptors come from a woman between 18 and 29 years old in good health.

This rearrangement joins TRBV20-1 to TRBJ2-7; D tentatively fits TRBD1 or TRBD2 (5 bases each). V lost 1 base to trimming and J lost 12 bases, with 16 bases between them. The CDR3 is 12 amino acids. Germline loops: CDR1 DFQATT, CDR2 SNEGSKA (reference sequence). CDR3 DNA: TGCAGTGCTAGAGTGGGGACCTTAAAGGGGTACTTC. This encodes CSARVGTLKGYF.

V and J are TRBV6-2 or TRBV6-3 and TRBJ2-3; tentative D call: TRBD2 (6 bases). Germline V lookup: CDR1 MNHEY, CDR2 SVGEGT. The CDR3 runs to 15 residues. V was cut by 2 bases and J by 2 bases, with 11 bases left in between. Written as DNA, the CDR3 is TGTGCCAGCAGTTACCCGGGAGTCGCCACAGATACGCAGTATTTT. This sequence encodes CASSYPGVATDTQYF.

This clonotype was found a few times. The chain has TRBV20-1 and TRBJ2-7, with D perhaps assigned TRBD1 or TRBD2 (5 bases each). Germline CDR1 reads DFQATT; CDR2 reads SNEGSKA (reference sequence). Trimming stripped 4 bases from V and 1 base from J, with 17 bases between. The CDR3 is made up of 15 amino acids. As DNA, the CDR3 is TGCAGTGCTACCGCCCCCGGGACCTCTTCCTACGAGCAGTACTTC. The encoded protein is CSATAPGTSSYEQYF.

This clonotype came up many times. V is TRBV5-1 and J is TRBJ2-1; tentative D call: TRBD1 (6 bases). Trimming left V 0 bases short and J 8 bases short, with 12 bases between. The CDR3 spans 14 residues. CDR1 and CDR2 (germline): SGHRS, YFSETQ. As DNA, the CDR3 is TGCGCCAGCAGCTTGGAGGGGGTCGGGGATGAGCAGTTCTTC. Translated, it gives CASSLEGVGDEQFF.

This clonotype was counted many times. The V and J genes are TRBV12-3 or TRBV12-4 and TRBJ1-2; unclear D gene. The CDR3 length is 13 residues. V lost 0 bases, J lost 5 bases, and 7 bases lay in between. The CDR3 loop is CASSLAGLYGYTF. CDR3 DNA: TGTGCCAGCAGTTTAGCAGGGCTTTATGGCTACACCTTC.

This chain uses TRBV7-9 with TRBJ2-3; D perhaps matches TRBD2 (6 bases). CDR3 size: 17 residues. V was pared by 4 bases and J by 6 bases, with 23 bases between. Germline CDR1 reads SEHNR; CDR2 reads FQNEAQ (reference sequence). The CDR3 DNA sequence: TGTGCCAGCAGCTCCCCGACTAGGCCACCCTCCCCCGATACGCAGTATTTT. Translated: CASSSPTRPPSPDTQYF. The variable domain in full, with the rest retrieved from reference TRBV7-9 and TRBJ2-3, is DTGVSQNPRHKITKRGQNVTFRCDPISEHNRLYWYRQTLGQGPEFLTYFQNEAQLEKSRLLSDRFSAERPKGSFSTLEIQRTEQGDSAMYLCASSSPTRPPSPDTQYFGPGTRLTVL.

The rearrangement joins TRBV9 to TRBJ2-7; either TRBD1 or TRBD2 may fit D (5 bases each). CDR1 is SGDLS and CDR2 is YYNGEE in the germline V gene. Trimming took 4 bases from V and 5 from J, leaving 13 bases between them. The CDR3 has 13 amino acids. CDR3 region: CASSWGTEHEQYF. The CDR3 DNA reads TGTGCCAGCAGCTGGGGGACGGAGCACGAGCAGTACTTC. Full variable domain (outside the CDR3, taken from reference TRBV9 and TRBJ2-7): DSGVTQTPKHLITATGQRVTLRCSPRSGDLSVYWYQQSLDQGLQFLIQYYNGEERAKGNILERFSAQQFPDLHSELNLSSLELGDSALYFCASSWGTEHEQYFGPGTRLTVT.

The CDR3 DNA follows: TGTGCCAGCAGCTTAGAACAGGGCCAGTTCTTC. This codes for CASSLEQGQFF. The V gene is TRBV7-2, the J gene TRBJ2-1; possible D gene TRBD1, 6 bases. The germline V gene encodes CDR1 SGHTA and CDR2 FQGNSA. Trimming removed 1 base from V and 13 bases from J, with 8 bases in between. The CDR3 consists of 11 residues.

This clonotype was picked up a small number of times. This chain uses TRBV3-1 with TRBJ2-4, with 7 nucleotides matching TRBD1. Germline assignment: CDR1 LGHDT and CDR2 YNNKEL (reference sequence). J gave up 1 base and V 1 base, and 4 bases lay outside the gene matches. CDR3 size: 16 residues. In nucleotides, the CDR3 is TGTGCCAGCAGCCAAGGACAGGGTGGGGCCAAAAACATTCAGTACTTC. This sequence encodes CASSQGQGGAKNIQYF.

This clonotype has ten or more counts. The CDR3 DNA reads TGCAGCGTTGAAAAGGCAGCTGGAAACACCATATATTTT. Residues: CSVEKAAGNTIYF. The chain employs TRBV29-1 and TRBJ1-3, with D hard to call. V shed 2 bases and J shed 2 bases, with 7 bases lying between them. Germline V CDR1 and CDR2: SQVTM, ANQGSEA. The CDR3 covers 13 residues. Combining the CDR3 with reference TRBV29-1 and TRBJ1-3 gives the whole variable domain SAVISQKPSRDICQRGTSLTIQCQVDSQVTMMFWYRQQPGQSLTLIATANQGSEATYESGFVIDKFPISRPNLTFSTLTVSNMSPEDSSIYLCSVEKAAGNTIYFGEGSWLTVV.

The chain couples TRBV15 to TRBJ2-4, with D perhaps TRBD2 (6 bases). CDR1 LNHNV and CDR2 YYDKDF come from the germline V gene (reference sequence). The CDR3 has 14 amino acids. V was pared by 1 base and J by 9 bases, with 13 bases between. In DNA form, the CDR3 reads TGTGCCACCAGCAGAGTCGCGCGGGATGGCATTCAGTACTTC. This gives the protein CATSRVARDGIQYF. Full variable domain (missing parts from reference TRBV15 and TRBJ2-4): DAMVIQNPRYQVTQFGKPVTLSCSQTLNHNVMYWYQQKSSQAPKLLFHYYDKDFNNEADTPDNFQSRRPNTSFCFLDIRSPGLGDTAMYLCATSRVARDGIQYFGAGTRLSVL.

In this sample, this clonotype turned up many times. This chain links TRBV20-1 with TRBJ1-5; 7 positions match TRBD1. J lost 5 bases, V lost 0 bases, and 1 base had no gene match. This CDR3 has 13 residues. Germline V CDR1 and CDR2: DFQATT, SNEGSKA (reference sequence). The CDR3 sequence: CSARDTGDQPQHF. CDR3 nucleotide sequence: TGCAGTGCTAGAGATACAGGGGATCAGCCCCAGCATTTT.

The V call is TRBV18, the J call TRBJ1-1; D remains unclear. V was trimmed by 1 base and J by 0 bases, leaving 12 bases between them. The CDR3 consists of 16 residues. CDR1 and CDR2 from the germline V gene are KGHSH and LQKENI. Here the CDR3 DNA reads TGTGCCAGCTCACCACTACAATCAGGAATGAACACTGAAGCTTTCTTT. It yields the protein CASSPLQSGMNTEAFF.

This clonotype was seen a few times. This sequence joins TRBV2 and TRBJ2-7; 9 bases are shared with TRBD2. V was clipped by 11 bases and J by 1 base; unmatched bases: 6. Germline lookup yields CDR1 SNHLY and CDR2 FYNNEI. The CDR3 sequence is 13 residues long. The CDR3 loop reads CALGGLASYEQYF. The CDR3 DNA is TGTGCCCTGGGGGGACTAGCTTCCTACGAGCAGTACTTC. Full variable domain (outside the CDR3, taken from reference TRBV2 and TRBJ2-7): EPEVTQTPSHQVTQMGQEVILRCVPISNHLYFYWYRQILGQKVEFLVSFYNNEISEKSEIFDDQFSVERPDGSNFTLKIRSTKLEDSAMYFCALGGLASYEQYFGPGTRLTVT.

This clonotype came up a few times. The rearrangement uses TRBV27 and TRBJ2-3, with D possibly being TRBD1 (6 bases). Germline CDR1 and CDR2: MNHEY and SMNVEV (reference sequence). The V gene lost 4 bases and the J gene lost 8 bases, with 10 bases spanning the gap. There are 12 residues in the CDR3. CDR3 sequence reads: CASSSLGGTQYF. Written as DNA, the CDR3 is TGTGCCAGCAGTTCGCTAGGGGGTACGCAGTATTTT.